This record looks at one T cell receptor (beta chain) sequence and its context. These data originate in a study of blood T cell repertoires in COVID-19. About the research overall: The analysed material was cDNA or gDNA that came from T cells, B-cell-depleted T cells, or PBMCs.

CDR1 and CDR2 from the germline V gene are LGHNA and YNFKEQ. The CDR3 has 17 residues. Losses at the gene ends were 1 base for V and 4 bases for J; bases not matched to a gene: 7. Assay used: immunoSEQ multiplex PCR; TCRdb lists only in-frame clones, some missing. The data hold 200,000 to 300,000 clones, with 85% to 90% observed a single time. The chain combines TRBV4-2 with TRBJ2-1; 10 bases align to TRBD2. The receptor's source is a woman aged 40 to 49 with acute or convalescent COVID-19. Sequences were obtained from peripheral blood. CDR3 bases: TGTGCCAGCAGCCAAGGGGGGAGCGGGGGGGTTTACAATGAGCAGTTCTTC. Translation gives CASSQGGSGGVYNEQFF.